This TCR beta chain came from a study of cytomegalovirus exposure and HLA in healthy donors. The wider study: Among 398 genotyped donors, around 81% fell in the Caucasian-associated ancestry cluster.

General study points: CMV serostatus stood as the only immune exposure information on hand.

PCR was performed using 60 Vbeta and 13 Jbeta primers. Sequencing used immunoSEQ multiplex PCR; TCRdb keeps in-frame clones, though not all of them. The sample records 130,000 to 150,000 clones, more than 75% being singletons. CDR1 is MRHNA, CDR2 SNTAGT, per germline. Trimming at V came to 0 bases and at J to 5 bases, leaving 6 bases not matched to a gene. This CDR3 is built from 15 residues. On this clone: Antigen unknown.

The sequence derives from a female donor in good health and CMV-seronegative. The chain couples TRBV6-4 to TRBJ1-2; 7 nucleotides match TRBD1. Sample: PBMCs. CDR3 sequence (DNA): TGTGCCAGCAGTGACTCGCCAGGGGGTATATATGGCTACACCTTC. This sequence encodes CASSDSPGGIYGYTF.